Presented here are 15 T cell receptor beta chains from one specimen sequenced in a study of regulatory T cells in long-lasting Graves disease. Indicated time point: newly diagnosed GD, antithyroid drugs for less than 3 months. Extracted PBMC RNA gave rise to the TCR library. CDR3-region Arm-PCR and iRepertoire HTBI primers produced the TCR beta libraries. One entry per CDR3 protein, called by TCRdb with MiXCR from the multiplex PCR reads. The sample lists approximately 470,000 distinct CDR3 sequences, 15% to 20% occurring once. The same specimen was also included in a second study, on T cells in Graves' hyperthyroidism and ophthalmopathy.

Sequences were derived from peripheral blood mononuclear cells (PBMCs), sampled at new diagnosis, from a patient treated with antithyroid drugs. The origin of the receptors is a man aged 35 to 55 with Graves disease.

Turning to this clonotype: Being one base from a much bigger clone, this may be a read error. The V and J genes are TRBV5-6 and TRBJ1-1; D not certain. This CDR3 has 13 amino acids. Trimming pared 3 bases from V and 3 bases from J, leaving 9 bases between. Per the germline V gene, CDR1 is SGHDT and CDR2 is YYEEEE. The CDR3 coding sequence is TGTGCCAGCAGCTCACCTGGGGACACTGAAGCTTTCTTT. Its protein product is CASSSPGDTEAFF.

The rearrangement joins TRBV30 to TRBJ2-1, with 7 bases identical to TRBD2. The V and J ends lost 5 bases and 4 bases, in that order; junction bases with no gene match: 5. Germline loops: CDR1 GTSNPN, CDR2 SVGIG (reference sequence). There are 13 residues in the CDR3. In DNA form, the CDR3 reads TGTGCCTGGGCCAGCGGGAATTACAATGAGCAGTTCTTC. It is translated as CAWASGNYNEQFF. The complete variable domain, with remaining parts taken from reference TRBV30 and TRBJ2-1, reads SQTIHQWPATLVQPVGSPLSLECTVEGTSNPNLYWYRQAAGRGLQLLFYSVGIGQISSEVPQNLSASRPQDRQFILSSKKLLLSDSGFYLCAWASGNYNEQFFGPGTRLTVL.

This chain joins TRBV3-1 and TRBJ2-1; 10 positions match TRBD2. Germline trimming cut 2 bases from V and 1 base from J; bases unmatched to any gene: 5. The germline CDR1 and CDR2 sequences are LGHDT and YNNKEL (reference sequence). CDR3 size: 17 residues. CDR3 protein: CASSQKAGGPSYNEQFF. CDR3 DNA sequence: TGTGCCAGCAGCCAAAAAGCGGGAGGGCCGTCCTACAATGAGCAGTTCTTC.

V is TRBV6-1 and J is TRBJ2-7; 7 bases match TRBD2. Germline CDR1 MNHNS, CDR2 SASEGT. The CDR3 has 15 residues. V lost 8 bases to trimming and J lost 1 base; unmatched junction nucleotides: 11. CDR3 bases: TGTGCCAGCTACTCAGCGGGGCCCACTTCCTACGAGCAGTACTTC. Translation gives CASYSAGPTSYEQYF.

In its sample, this clonotype was seen many times. The chain carries TRBV7-2 and TRBJ2-1; 10 bases fit TRBD2. The CDR3 is 15 amino acids. The germline gives CDR1 SGHTA, CDR2 FQGNSA. J lost 4 bases, V lost 5 bases, and 5 bases had no gene match. The CDR3 bases are TGTGCCAGCAGCCCAGGACTAGCGGAGTACAATGAGCAGTTCTTC. This gives the protein CASSPGLAEYNEQFF.

The CDR3 bases are TGCAGCGTTCAAACAGGGGGTTGGGGTGAGCAGTTCTTC. Its translation: CSVQTGGWGEQFF. The V and J genes are TRBV29-1 and TRBJ2-1; 8 bases are shared with TRBD1. CDR3 length equals 13 residues. Germline-derived CDR1 and CDR2 are SQVTM and ANQGSEA. Losses at the gene ends were 5 bases for V and 9 bases for J; bases not matched to a gene: 9.

This clonotype was counted many times. This rearrangement joins TRBV10-2 to TRBJ2-1, with 14 bases that match TRBD2. This CDR3 spans 15 amino acids. V shed 3 bases and J 10 bases; nucleotides not matched to a gene: 5. The germline CDR1 and CDR2 sequences are WSHSY and SAAADI. CDR3 sequence: CASSDQGLAGVEQFF. The CDR3 DNA reads as TGCGCCAGCAGTGACCAGGGACTAGCGGGAGTAGAGCAGTTCTTC.

The table lists this clonotype with many counts. The J gene is TRBJ2-1, the V gene TRBV6-1, with D perhaps matching TRBD1 (7 bases). V gave up 6 bases and J gave up 2 bases, with 17 bases separating them. The CDR3 contains 16 residues. Per the germline V gene, CDR1 is MNHNS and CDR2 is SASEGT. Written as DNA, the CDR3 is TGTGCCAGCAGCTCCCAGGGGGGTCGGCCCTACAATGAGCAGTTCTTC. This codes for CASSSQGGRPYNEQFF.

The chain joins TRBV7-9 to TRBJ1-3; D remains ambiguous. CDR3 length: 13 amino acids. Deletions cut 7 bases from V and 2 bases from J, with 9 bases between. In germline, CDR1 is SEHNR, CDR2 FQNEAQ (reference sequence). Here the CDR3 reads CASTSITGNTIYF. The CDR3 DNA reads TGTGCCAGCACCTCTATAACTGGAAACACCATATATTTT.

This clonotype came up a few times. The V call is TRBV20-1, the J call TRBJ1-5; D is uncertain. This CDR3 comprises 12 residues. Trimming stripped 3 bases from V and 5 bases from J, with 8 bases between. Germline assignment: CDR1 DFQATT and CDR2 SNEGSKA (reference sequence). CDR3 loop: CSASFGDQPQHF. The CDR3 DNA is TGCAGTGCTAGTTTCGGGGATCAGCCCCAGCATTTT.

This clonotype was counted many times. The chain couples TRBV29-1 to TRBJ2-3; 10 nucleotides match TRBD2. The germline CDR1 and CDR2 sequences are SQVTM and ANQGSEA. V lost 4 bases and J lost 5; bases outside the gene matches: 6. This CDR3 spans 14 amino acids. The CDR3 sequence is CSVGASGSGDTQYF. The CDR3 DNA sequence: TGCAGCGTTGGGGCTAGCGGGAGTGGAGATACGCAGTATTTT.

This clonotype was seen at least ten times. The chain links TRBV7-9 to TRBJ2-3, with 11 positions matching TRBD2. The junction had 13 bases not matched to a gene; V was cut back by 5 bases and J by 9 bases. The CDR3 sequence is 16 residues long. CDR1 and CDR2 from the germline V gene are SEHNR and FQNEAQ (reference sequence). The CDR3 here is CASSNVAGGGSGTQYF. The CDR3 DNA reads as TGTGCCAGCAGCAATGTAGCGGGAGGGGGTAGTGGCACGCAGTATTTT.

This clonotype showed up many times. The rearrangement links TRBV3-1 to TRBJ1-6, with D possibly matching TRBD1 (5 bases). CDR3 length equals 14 residues. V shed 4 bases and J shed 9 bases, with 13 bases lying between them. Germline V lookup: CDR1 LGHDT, CDR2 YNNKEL (reference sequence). CDR3 DNA: TGTGCCAGCAGCCGGCTGGGGGGTGGTTCACCCCTCCACTTT. Translation gives CASSRLGGGSPLHF.

This clonotype was seen only a few times. V usage is TRBV12-3 or TRBV12-4 and J usage is TRBJ2-1, with D unresolved. V lost 3 bases to trimming and J lost 8 bases, with 11 bases between them. The CDR3 contains 13 residues. The CDR3 loop reads CASSFGRVDEQFF. CDR3 DNA: TGTGCCAGCAGTTTTGGTAGGGTGGATGAGCAGTTCTTC.

Regarding this clonotype: A much larger clone is a single base away; this may be a read error. The chain has TRBV3-1 and TRBJ2-7; TRBD2 matches 10 bases. Germline assignment: CDR1 LGHDT and CDR2 YNNKEL (reference sequence). This CDR3 has 15 residues. With V trimmed by 0 bases and J by 7 bases, 6 bases remained unmatched. The DNA for the CDR3 is TGTGCCAGCAGCCAAGACGGGACTAGCGTAAATGAGCAGTACTTC. Its protein product is CASSQDGTSVNEQYF.